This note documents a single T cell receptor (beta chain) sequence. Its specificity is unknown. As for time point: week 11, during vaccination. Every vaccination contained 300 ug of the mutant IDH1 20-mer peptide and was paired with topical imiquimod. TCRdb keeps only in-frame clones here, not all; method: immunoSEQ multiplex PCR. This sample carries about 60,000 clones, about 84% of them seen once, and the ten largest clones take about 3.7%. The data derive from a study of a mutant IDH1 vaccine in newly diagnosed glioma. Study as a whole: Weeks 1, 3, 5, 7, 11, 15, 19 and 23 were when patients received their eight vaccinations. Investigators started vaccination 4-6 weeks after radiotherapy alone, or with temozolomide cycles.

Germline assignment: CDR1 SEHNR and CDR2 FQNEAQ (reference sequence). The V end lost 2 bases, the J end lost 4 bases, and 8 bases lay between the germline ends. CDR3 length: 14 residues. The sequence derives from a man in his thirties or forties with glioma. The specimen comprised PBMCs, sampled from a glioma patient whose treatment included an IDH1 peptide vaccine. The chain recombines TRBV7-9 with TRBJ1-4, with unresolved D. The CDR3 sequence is CASSLYTDNEKLFF. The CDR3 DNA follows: TGTGCCAGCAGCTTATACACAGATAATGAAAAACTGTTTTTT.